The sequence of this T cell receptor beta chain was determined in a study of graft-versus-host responses after intestinal transplantation. The overall study: Anti-thymocyte globulin served as induction for all recipients, who then took tacrolimus and steroids for around 3 years.

The culture paired about 200,000 irradiated violet-dye-labeled stimulators with about 200,000 CFSE-labeled responders. Sorting after the reaction isolated proliferating CFSE-low CD3+CD4+ and CD3+CD8+ responders. Overall study findings and caveats: Early post-transplant falls in HvG clones accompanied the peak levels of circulating GvH clones. Among recipient marrow samples, GvH clones were found; some appeared first in ileum or blood.

The table came from immunoSEQ multiplex PCR; TCRdb's copy has only in-frame clones and leaves some out. The sample contains 6,600 or so clones, approximately 25% of which appear only once. The clonotype comes from a human patient who was an organ donor for intestinal transplantation. The source material was alloreactive CD8+ T cells from a mixed lymphocyte reaction culture, sampled before transplantation. Subset of the sample: CFSE-low proliferating T cells sorted from approximately 6-day pre-transplant mixed lymphocyte reaction (GvH or HvG direction).

The CDR3 protein is CASSQGFISLAYEQYF. The CDR3 DNA is TGCGCCAGCAGCCAAGGGTTTATTAGCTTGGCCTACGAGCAGTACTTC. V usage is TRBV4-1 and J usage is TRBJ2-7; no clear D. The CDR3 extends over 16 amino acids. Deletions cut 1 base from V and 2 bases from J, with 15 bases between. Germline loops: CDR1 MGHRA, CDR2 YSYEKL.